A selection of T cell receptor beta chains follows, all from one sample in a study of beta chain features in type 1 diabetes. The data were produced by immunoSEQ multiplex PCR, yet TCRdb's version contains in-frame clones alone and is incomplete. This sample has a few hundred thousand clones; about 14% occur once, and the top ten carry under 0.02%. Sequenced input: naive CD4+ T cells from blood. The origin of the receptors is a young woman in good health. Each CDR3 is given with its conserved first and last residue. D genes are given only for firm matches. A row's size may be missing; if present it is once, few, many or a size class.

j_call | clone_size | v_call | d_call | cdr3_aa | cdr3_nt
TRBJ2-1 | few | TRBV28 | TRBD2 | CASRLAGHYNEQFF | TGTGCCAGCAGACTAGCGGGCCACTACAATGAGCAGTTCTTC
TRBJ2-5 | few | TRBV28 | TRBD1 | CASSHRGVETQYF | TGTGCCAGCAGTCACAGGGGAGTAGAGACCCAGTACTTC
TRBJ2-1 | . | TRBV30 | TRBD2 | CAWSPGTSGSQQFF | TGTGCCTGGAGTCCCGGGACTAGCGGGAGCCAGCAGTTCTTC
TRBJ1-2 | . | TRBV15 | . | CATSRDRGNYGYTF | TGTGCCACCAGCAGAGACAGGGGAAACTATGGCTACACCTTC
TRBJ2-2 | few | TRBV28 | TRBD1 | CASSQGDVTGELFF | TGTGCCAGCAGTCAGGGGGATGTCACCGGGGAGCTGTTTTTT
TRBJ2-7 | . | TRBV7-2 | . | CASSPTGWRLNYEQYF | TGTGCCAGCAGCCCTACCGGTTGGAGGCTAAACTACGAGCAGTACTTC
TRBJ1-1 | . | TRBV28 | TRBD1 | CASSSSGTGNTEAFF | TGTGCCAGCAGTTCCTCCGGGACAGGGAACACTGAAGCTTTCTTT
TRBJ2-7 | few | TRBV7-9 | TRBD1 | CASSPTGTGGAGQYF | TGTGCCAGCAGCCCGACCGGGACAGGGGGCGCTGGGCAGTACTTC
TRBJ1-2 | few | TRBV30 | TRBD1 | CAWSVLTGFMGGYTF | TGTGCCTGGAGTGTACTGACAGGGTTTATGGGTGGCTACACCTTC
TRBJ2-3 | . | TRBV25-1 | . | CASSEAGGGASGTQYF | TGTGCCAGCAGTGAAGCTGGCGGAGGGGCCAGTGGGACGCAGTATTTT
TRBJ2-3 | few | TRBV7-6 | . | CASSPHDTQYF | TGTGCCAGCAGCCCCCATGATACGCAGTATTTT
TRBJ2-2 | . | TRBV7-2 | . | CASSYSGLLGELFF | TGTGCCAGCAGCTATTCCGGACTACTCGGGGAGCTGTTTTTT
TRBJ2-7 | few | TRBV28 | . | CASGRRETYEQYF | TGTGCCAGCGGTCGCCGGGAAACCTACGAGCAGTACTTC
TRBJ2-3 | few | TRBV6-6 | . | CASTPWGAGDTQYF | TGTGCCAGCACCCCATGGGGAGCAGGAGATACGCAGTATTTT
TRBJ2-2 | . | TRBV15 | TRBD1 | CATSRPGQGLNTGELFF | TGTGCCACCAGCAGACCTGGACAGGGCTTGAACACCGGGGAGCTGTTTTTT
TRBJ1-1 | few | TRBV27 | TRBD1 | CASSDVQGARTEAFF | TGTGCCAGCAGTGACGTACAGGGGGCGCGTACTGAAGCTTTCTTT
TRBJ2-1 | . | TRBV5-1 | . | CASSLAQPGLGQFF | TGCGCCAGCAGCTTGGCCCAACCGGGACTTGGGCAGTTCTTC
TRBJ1-2 | few | TRBV6-5 | TRBD1 | CASSFRQGANYGYTF | TGTGCCAGCAGTTTTCGACAGGGGGCGAATTACGGCTACACCTTC
TRBJ2-1 | . | TRBV5-1 | TRBD2 | CASSYSGLEQFF | TGCGCCAGCAGCTATAGCGGGCTTGAGCAGTTCTTC
TRBJ1-1 | . | TRBV10-3 | . | CAIGQPNTEAFF | TGTGCCATCGGACAGCCGAACACTGAAGCTTTCTTT
TRBJ2-7 | few | TRBV28 | TRBD1 | CASSSGDSNFPGQYF | TGTGCCAGCAGTTCAGGGGACAGTAATTTCCCTGGGCAGTACTTC
TRBJ2-3 | . | TRBV18 | TRBD2 | CASSRIAGGSTDTQYF | TGTGCCAGCTCAAGAATAGCGGGAGGGAGCACAGATACGCAGTATTTT
TRBJ2-1 | few | TRBV7-9 | . | CASSLGPGDEQFF | TGTGCCAGCAGCTTAGGACCTGGAGATGAGCAGTTCTTC
TRBJ1-5 | . | TRBV30 | . | CAWSSWGGNQPQHF | TGTGCCTGGAGCTCCTGGGGGGGGAACCAGCCCCAGCATTTT
TRBJ2-5 | few | TRBV9 | . | CASSARPGVETQYF | TGTGCCAGCAGCGCACGACCAGGGGTGGAGACCCAGTACTTC
TRBJ1-5 | few | TRBV28 | . | CASSLGGQGRQPQHF | TGTGCCAGCAGTTTAGGAGGGCAGGGTCGACAGCCCCAGCATTTT
TRBJ2-7 | . | TRBV28 | . | CASSHAGASYEQYF | TGTGCCAGCAGTCACGCGGGCGCCTCCTACGAGCAGTACTTC
TRBJ2-7 | . | TRBV27 | TRBD1 | CASGDRDSYEQYF | TGTGCCAGCGGGGACAGGGATTCCTACGAGCAGTACTTC
TRBJ1-2 | . | TRBV7-9 | . | CASSLALGGDGYTF | TGTGCCAGCAGCTTAGCGCTAGGGGGTGACGGCTACACCTTC
TRBJ2-3 | few | TRBV7-2 | TRBD2 | CASSYRSGIREGTDTQYF | TGTGCCAGCAGCTATCGCTCGGGAATCCGGGAGGGCACAGATACGCAGTATTTT
TRBJ2-4 | few | TRBV6-1 | . | CASRTIGDIQYF | TGTGCCAGCAGAACAATCGGGGACATTCAGTACTTC
TRBJ1-5 | few | TRBV4-1 | TRBD1 | CASSPGQGDQPQHF | TGCGCCAGCAGCCCTGGACAGGGCGATCAGCCCCAGCATTTT
TRBJ2-7 | . | TRBV28 | . | CASSLIKGKGYEQYF | TGTGCCAGCAGTTTAATTAAGGGGAAGGGGTACGAGCAGTACTTC
TRBJ1-2 | . | TRBV5-1 | . | CASSLIPPRSDGYTF | TGCGCCAGCAGCTTGATTCCCCCACGGTCGGATGGCTACACCTTC
TRBJ1-1 | few | TRBV18 | . | CASSHDRSEAFF | TGTGCCAGCTCGCATGACAGGTCTGAAGCTTTCTTT
TRBJ2-3 | few | TRBV4-2 | . | CASSQDGWGDSTDTQYF | TGTGCCAGCAGCCAAGATGGATGGGGAGACAGCACAGATACGCAGTATTTT
TRBJ1-4 | few | TRBV27 | TRBD1 | CASSLQGANEKLFF | TGTGCCAGCAGTCTCCAGGGGGCTAATGAAAAACTGTTTTTT
TRBJ1-2 | . | TRBV28 | . | CASSTTGNRNGYTF | TGTGCCAGCAGTACCACAGGGAATCGGAATGGCTACACCTTC
TRBJ1-1 | few | TRBV7-6 | . | CASSSTEIANTEAFF | TGTGCCAGCAGCTCGACAGAGATCGCGAACACTGAAGCTTTCTTT
TRBJ2-5 | . | TRBV20-1 | . | CSAREDRDQYF | TGCAGTGCTAGAGAGGACCGGGACCAGTACTTC
TRBJ2-1 | few | TRBV15 | TRBD2 | CATSSRLAGGNNEQFF | TGTGCCACCAGCAGTCGACTAGCGGGAGGGAACAATGAGCAGTTCTTC
TRBJ1-2 | few | TRBV9 | . | CASSPTGGVRGYTF | TGTGCCAGCAGCCCTACGGGGGGCGTTCGCGGCTACACCTTC
TRBJ2-5 | . | TRBV29-1 | TRBD2 | CSVGTSGQETQYF | TGCAGCGTTGGGACTAGCGGCCAAGAGACCCAGTACTTC
TRBJ2-3 | few | TRBV28 | . | CASSEGTHTDTQYF | TGTGCCAGCAGTGAAGGGACTCACACAGATACGCAGTATTTT
TRBJ2-1 | . | TRBV27 | . | CASSEYGHTYEQFF | TGTGCCAGCAGTGAGTATGGACATACTTATGAGCAGTTCTTC
TRBJ2-1 | few | TRBV6-1 | TRBD1 | CASSEWGQHFSYNEQFF | TGTGCCAGCAGTGAATGGGGACAGCACTTCTCCTACAATGAGCAGTTCTTC
TRBJ2-5 | . | TRBV18 | TRBD2 | CASSPGLAETQYF | TGTGCCAGCTCACCTGGACTAGCGGAGACCCAGTACTTC
TRBJ2-7 | few | TRBV7-9 | . | CASSPRSEQYF | TGTGCCAGCAGCCCCCGGTCGGAGCAGTACTTC